This T cell receptor (beta chain) came from a study of blood T cell repertoires in COVID-19. Study-wide background: T cells, B-cell-depleted T cells, or PBMCs supplied cDNA or gDNA.

CDR1 SNHLY and CDR2 FYNNEI come from the germline V gene. Trimming took off 7 bases at V and 9 bases at J, with 19 bases between the two ends. This CDR3 spans 14 amino acids. How the authors handled the data: Quantification of nucleated cells was approximated via reference gene primer amplification. Assay: immunoSEQ multiplex PCR; the TCRdb copy retains only in-frame clones and omits some. V, J and clone size reflect that table, while D and trimming were determined from the DNA. This sample has a few hundred thousand clones; around 85% occur once, and the top ten carry 3.5% to 4%. Sequences were obtained from peripheral blood. This chain joins TRBV2 and TRBJ2-1; no reliable D call. The TCR comes from a woman younger than 35 with acute or convalescent COVID-19. CDR3 region: CASIQLTTTGEQFF. DNA for the CDR3: TGTGCCAGCATCCAGTTAACGACGACGGGTGAGCAGTTCTTC.